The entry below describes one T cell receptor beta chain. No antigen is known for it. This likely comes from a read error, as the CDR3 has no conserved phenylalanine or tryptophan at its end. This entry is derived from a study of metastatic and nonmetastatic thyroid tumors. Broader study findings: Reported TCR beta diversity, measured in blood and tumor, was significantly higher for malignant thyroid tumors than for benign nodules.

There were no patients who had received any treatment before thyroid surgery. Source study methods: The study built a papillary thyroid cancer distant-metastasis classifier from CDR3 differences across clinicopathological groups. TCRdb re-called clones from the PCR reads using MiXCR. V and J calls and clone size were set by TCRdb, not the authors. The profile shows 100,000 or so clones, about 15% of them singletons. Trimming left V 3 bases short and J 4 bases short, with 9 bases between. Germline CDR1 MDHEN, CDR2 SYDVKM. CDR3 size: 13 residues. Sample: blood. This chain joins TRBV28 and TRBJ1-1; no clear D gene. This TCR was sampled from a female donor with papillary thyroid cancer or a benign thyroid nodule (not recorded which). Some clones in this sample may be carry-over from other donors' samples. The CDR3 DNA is TGTGCCAGCAGTTTGAGGGTGAGCACTGAAGCTTTCTTA. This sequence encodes CASSLRVSTEAFL.